These 6 T cell receptor beta chains came from one sample sequenced in a study of OX40 agonist ivuxolimab in advanced cancers. Assay used: immunoSEQ multiplex PCR; TCRdb lists only in-frame clones, some missing. The table lists 73,000 or so clones, approximately 91% of them singletons, with 0.7% to 1% in the top ten. This material consisted of CD4+ or CD8+ T cells sorted from blood, taken in a trial of the OX40 agonist ivuxolimab. Source of these receptors: an adult with an advanced solid tumor such as melanoma, head and neck, liver or kidney cancer.

This clone came up once. The V call is TRBV20-1, the J call TRBJ1-1; D perhaps matches TRBD1 (5 bases). CDR3 size: 11 residues. V lost 7 bases and J lost 9, with 15 bases in between. CDR1 and CDR2 (germline): DFQATT, SNEGSKA (reference sequence). The CDR3 DNA is TGCAGTGTTCGAGGGGCAGGAAAAGCTTTCTTT. Protein: CSVRGAGKAFF.

The chain has TRBV5-1 and TRBJ1-1; 7 bases match TRBD1. The junction had 6 bases not matched to a gene; V was cut back by 4 bases and J by 0 bases. The CDR3 covers 15 residues. Germline V gene sequence: CDR1 SGHRS, CDR2 YFSETQ. CDR3 nucleotide sequence: TGCGCCAGCAGCACTGACGGACAGGTGAACACTGAAGCTTTCTTT. As protein: CASSTDGQVNTEAFF.

The chain recombines TRBV28 with TRBJ2-5; D not certain. The better agreement between TRBJ2-7 and the DNA end casts doubt on the J call. The CDR3 sequence is 16 residues long. Germline values: CDR1 MDHEN, CDR2 SYDVKM. The CDR3 spells CASSSPRPPKPHEQYF. The CDR3 DNA reads TGTGCCAGCAGTTCCCCGAGACCTCCTAAACCCCACGAGCAGTACTTC.

The chain couples TRBV7-3 to TRBJ1-1, with D maybe TRBD1 (5 bases). Trimming removed 2 bases at V and 2 bases at J, with 6 bases between. Germline CDR1 SGHTA, CDR2 FQGTGA. The CDR3 spans 13 residues. CDR3: CASSLQGNTEAFF. CDR3 DNA sequence: TGTGCCAGCAGCTTACAGGGTAACACTGAAGCTTTCTTT.

This clone was counted once. The rearrangement uses TRBV7-3 and TRBJ2-1, with unresolved D. V lost 2 bases and J lost 9, with 11 bases in between. The CDR3 is 13 residues long. Germline V lookup: CDR1 SGHTA, CDR2 FQGTGA. This chain's CDR3 is CASSLGWASEQFF. DNA of the CDR3: TGTGCCAGCAGCTTAGGGTGGGCCAGTGAGCAGTTCTTC.

V and J are TRBV5-6 and TRBJ2-1; weak D call: TRBD1 (6 bases). Germline V gives CDR1 SGHDT, CDR2 YYEEEE. Trimming shortened V by 0 bases and J by 2 bases, and 9 bases separated the two germline ends. The CDR3 is made up of 15 amino acids. DNA of the CDR3: TGTGCCAGCAGCTTGGAAGGGACACCCTACAATGAGCAGTTCTTC. Amino acids: CASSLEGTPYNEQFF.